This T cell receptor (beta chain) is from a study of cytomegalovirus exposure and HLA in healthy donors (dated by TCRdb to the late 2010s). Regarding the research as a whole: An earlier analysis of approximately 550 of the donors reported about 290 Gb of sequence data and some 120 million unique TCR beta sequences from about 179 million T cells. An early release that covered 500 to 800 HLA-typed donors contained approximately 290 gigabases of sequencing data and approximately 85 million unique TCR sequences. Of the 300 to 500 genotyped donors, 80% to 90% were placed in the genetic ancestry cluster associated with self-reported Caucasian donors. The study aimed to test whether cataloging public T cell receptors could reveal signatures of past pathogen exposure. The study profiled the T cell repertoires of approximately 700 subjects by immunosequencing and related them to cytomegalovirus serostatus. Along with the roughly 670-subject first cohort, a separate validation cohort of some 130 different subjects was used. The study combined high-throughput TCR immunosequencing, statistical association of individual TCRs with disease status, and machine learning to predict cytomegalovirus infection status. In a later analysis, previously published TCR beta repertoires from 550 to 700 donors were re-analyzed and high-resolution HLA genotyping was added so that TCR occurrence patterns could be studied. The later analysis used no new phenotypic data to find candidate immune exposures, relying instead on TCR beta sequences and their occurrence across donors. An earlier analysis of 587 of the donors used high-throughput TCR beta sequencing to judge whether each TCR beta V gene segment behaved as functional or pseudogenic. Donor age, sex, ethnicity and CMV serostatus were compiled alongside the repertoire data. A later genetic analysis took genome-wide SNP genotypes for about three fifths of the roughly 670 donors and used that subset as a discovery cohort. Every repertoire in the discovery cohort had been generated on one and the same sequencing platform. Class I and class II HLA loci were covered by the typing at four-digit resolution. The number of donors typed differed by locus, with roughly 629-640 for A, B, C, DRB1 and DQB1, more than 500 for DQA1, 600 to 610 for DPA1, and around 460 for DPB1. Roughly 5 DR-DQ haplotypes were treated as single units for association and clustering because of strong linkage in the cohort. Among over 350 genotyped donors of the cohort, an average of around 240,000 unique TCR beta nucleotide sequences were sequenced per donor, around a sixth of them non-productive. Results the study describes overall, beyond this receptor: The classifier was reported to diagnose cytomegalovirus status with high specificity and sensitivity in both the original cohort and the validation cohort. The study gave a list of about 160 TCR beta chains associated with cytomegalovirus. An earlier analysis of roughly 570 of the donors showed that most TCR beta V segments appeared in productive rearrangements either about 90% or about 30% of the time, which broadly matched IMGT annotations. A later analysis found that HLA-associated TCR beta chains were more clonally expanded and had lower generation probabilities than equally common non-associated chains. Some IMGT-functional V segments, including TRBV6-2 and TRBV6-3, could not be told apart with the 87-base-pair reads, so those segments were excluded. Three of the identified cytomegalovirus-associated TCR beta chains were confirmed in vitro to be specific for cytomegalovirus antigens. Because HLA typing was missing for some donors at each locus, association tests included only the typed subset. In a later analysis, most CMV-associated TCR beta chains were found to appear HLA-restricted, with HLA associations seemingly driven largely by CMV exposure. According to a later analysis, parvovirus B19, influenza, CMV and Epstein-Barr virus appeared linked to several top co-occurrence clusters. The only immune exposure information available for the cohort was CMV serostatus. Specific HLA alleles were associated with about 17,000 TCR beta sequences at a false discovery rate of 0.05 in a later analysis. According to the authors, the approach could potentially be generalized to other disease states and immunological phenotypes. A later genetic analysis associated a missense DCLRE1C variant with V-gene and J-gene trimming of TCR beta chains, and an independent cohort replicated the association. The earlier analysis of nearly 600 of the donors excluded around 17 rarely observed V segments, including chromosome 9 orphons, because counts were too low. A later analysis found that TCR association rates varied across HLA loci, with DRB1 alleles showing the most associated TCRs and HLA-C alleles the fewest. The presence/absence analyses assumed that sequencing depth was roughly uniform across donors, and that assumption may not be true. Most TCR sequences were seen in very few donors, while some public TCRs were found in many individuals. Assigning TCR associations to individual alleles was difficult when HLA alleles, especially DR and DQ, strongly co-occurred. A later genetic analysis reported fewer N-insertions in productive TCRs among donors in an Asian-associated ancestry cluster than the roughly 620-donor mean. This cohort had only TCR beta chains sequenced, and the lack of alpha or paired-chain data limited which features could be detected. A cluster of highly shared sequence variants was judged likely to represent a technical artifact of the sequencing pipeline. Linkage disequilibrium might explain the correlated functional status among segregating V segments, but an unknown experimental factor could not be excluded. A further reported finding was that TCR beta sequences accurately predicted the HLA-A and HLA-B alleles for most subjects in the first cohort.

The CDR3 starts with the cysteine, ends with the phenylalanine, and has 15 residues. The DNA shown is the 45-base CDR3, in frame from base 1. CDR1 and CDR2 (MNHEY, SMNVEV) derive from the germline V gene (reference sequence). Germline trimming: 7 bases from V, 4 bases from J; junction bases outside gene matches: 10. As regards this clone: Which antigen it targets is not known. No quality values exist for individual bases; no much larger clone is one base distant.

The cohort comprised some 730 healthy bone marrow donors. At the time of sampling, every cohort member was nominally healthy, though immune exposures that went unrecorded were likely present. The donor was CMV seropositive and belonged to the group of more than 250 seropositive cohort members. A peripheral blood sample was provided by each donor, and peripheral blood mononuclear cells were used for TCR beta sequencing. Genomic DNA was extracted from the blood cell samples with the Qiagen DNeasy Blood Extraction Kit. The library was generated by the immunoSEQ multiplex PCR assay. For the multiplex PCR, a mixture combining 60 forward primers for TCR Vbeta segments and 13 reverse primers for TCR Jbeta segments was used. Amplification of the CDR3 region of rearranged TCR beta genes was performed with a multiplex PCR assay on genomic DNA. The amplified TCR beta libraries were sequenced on the Illumina HiSeq System as 87-base-pair reads. The paper's data handling went like this. A later analysis counted approximately 76 million unique TCR beta chains across the 640 or so repertoires, and 10 million to 12 million of these chains were shared by at least two donors. Raw reads were error-corrected and collapsed into unique sequences with a nearest-neighbor algorithm that merged closely related sequences to remove PCR and sequencing errors. Alignment of CDR3 sequences to IMGT reference sequences was used to assign V, D and J gene segments. For a sequence to be retained, a match of at least six nucleotides to both a V gene segment and a J gene segment was required. A rearrangement counted as productive if the CDR3 had no stop codons and remained in frame with V and J, and every other rearrangement counted as non-productive. Following IMGT convention, CDR3 was defined as the stretch from the second conserved V-encoded cysteine to the conserved J-encoded phenylalanine. Sequences without an unambiguous match to a single V gene segment were excluded from the earlier analysis of a few hundred of the donors. An earlier analysis of fewer than 650 of the donors classified V segments as functional when productive rearrangements were above 56.7% and as segregating when the standard deviation between donors was above 5%. A statistical classification framework was built to diagnose cytomegalovirus status from the catalog of TCR beta chain sequences. V and J gene assignment, in a later analysis, came from comparing TCR nucleotide sequences with IMGT/GENE-DB human TR gene sequences. The TCRdist pipeline was used in a later analysis to assign CDR3 sequences and most-parsimonious VDJ recombination scenarios. In a later analysis, every TCR beta chain was defined by the combination of its CDR3 amino acid sequence and its V-gene family, and reads without a unique V-gene family were dropped. In a later analysis, 500 to 650 highly shared, low-generation-probability nucleotide sequences were removed to address suspected cross-contamination and a sequencing artifact. In a later analysis, a clonal expansion index for each public chain was calculated from normalized within-repertoire ranks of inferred template counts. In a later analysis, generation probabilities were computed using a VDJ recombination model fitted to out-of-frame rearrangements, and the results were checked against IGoR. Hypergeometric tests were used in a later analysis to score TCR-TCR, TCR-HLA and TCR-CMV co-occurrence, with a repertoire-size bias correction applied to the TCR pairs. To estimate false discovery rates, a later analysis permuted the HLA or CMV assignments 20 times. In a later analysis, co-occurring TCRs were grouped using DBSCAN, and TCRdist sequence similarity was added for clustering within HLA-allele-positive subsets. Co-occurrence clustering excluded repertoires with fewer than 30,000 or more than 120,000 public chains, plus five with anomalous nucleotide sharing. Sourced from immuneACCESS, this table was stored by TCRdb with only in-frame sequences that have V and J called. A share of the clones is absent; for the studies checked, an unresolved V gene accounts for under half, and the remainder has no known explanation. The V and J calls and clone size come from that table; D and trimming were worked out from the DNA. The sample has approximately 190,000 clones on record, 81% of them singletons. Roughly 2% of the sample comes from the top ten.

Sequenced: PBMCs. The TCR originated in a young woman in good health and CMV-seropositive. The chain joins TRBV27 to TRBJ2-3, with 8 bases in between that match TRBD2. The DNA sequence follows: TGTGCCAGCACCCCTTTAAGCGGGGGCTCAGATACGCAGTATTTT. Its coded protein is CASTPLSGGSDTQYF.